The rows below give T cell receptor beta chains drawn from one sample of a study of human T cells and chemical hapten exposure. TCRdb reanalysed the RACE reads using MiXCR and keeps one entry per CDR3 protein. The sample lists over 300,000 distinct CDR3 sequences, roughly 4.6% occurring once. The sequencing here drew on whole blood, taken in connection with sensitization to the hapten diphenylcyclopropenone (DPC). The receptors shown here come from a woman in her 50s with alopecia areata. Some clones in this sample may be carry-over from other donors' samples. Each CDR3 is given with its conserved first and last residue. Fields, in order: J gene, D gene, clone size, V gene, CDR3 DNA, CDR3 protein. D genes are given only for firm matches. Clone size appears in some rows only: once, few, many, or a class for an expanded clone.

TRBJ2-1 | TRBD1 | NA | TRBV29-1 | TGCAGCGGCCGGACAGGGAATGGTTACAATGAGCAGTTCTTC | CSGRTGNGYNEQFF
TRBJ1-1 | NA | many | TRBV6-6 | TGTGCCACCGAAGGGCCGCCTGAAGCTTTCTTT | CATEGPPEAFF
TRBJ2-1 | TRBD2 | few | TRBV20-1 | TGCAGTGCTAGAGATTTCGCAAGGACTAGCGGGGTAGGGAATGAGCAGTTCTTC | CSARDFARTSGVGNEQFF
TRBJ1-1 | NA | NA | TRBV4-1 | TGCGCCAGCAGCCAACGTGGTGAGCGGCGGAGCACTGAAGCTTTCTTT | CASSQRGERRSTEAFF
TRBJ2-3 | NA | many | TRBV20-1 | TGCAGTGCTATTTATCTTGGGGAGTTCACAGATACGCAGTATTTT | CSAIYLGEFTDTQYF
TRBJ1-1 | NA | few | TRBV20-1 | TGCAGTGCTAGAGATCGGGGCGTTGCCACTGAAGCTTTCTTT | CSARDRGVATEAFF
TRBJ2-1 | TRBD2 | many | TRBV18 | TGTGCCAGCTCAGGGGGACTAGCGGGTACCTACAATGAGCAGTTCTTC | CASSGGLAGTYNEQFF
TRBJ2-6 | NA | many | TRBV7-8 | TGTGCCAGCAGCCTTCTGCAGAGCTCTGGGGCCAACGTCCTGACTTTC | CASSLLQSSGANVLTF
TRBJ2-3 | TRBD2 | many | TRBV7-8 | TGTGCCAGCAGCCCCCGTAGCGGGGGCCCCAGGGAGTATTTT | CASSPRSGGPREYF
TRBJ2-5 | TRBD1 | many | TRBV7-9 | TGTGCCAGCAGCGCCGGGACAGGTCAAGAGACCCAGTACTTC | CASSAGTGQETQYF
TRBJ2-3 | NA | many | TRBV5-1 | TGCGCCAGCAGCTTGTCCAGCGCGAACACAGATACGCAGTATTTT | CASSLSSANTDTQYF
TRBJ1-1 | TRBD1 | few | TRBV3-1 | TGTGCCAGCTGTCCCGGGACAGGGGGCAACACTGAAGCTTTCTTT | CASCPGTGGNTEAFF
TRBJ2-7 | NA | many | TRBV7-9 | TGTGCCAGCAGCCCGCCGGGAATTTCCTACGAGCAGTACTTC | CASSPPGISYEQYF
TRBJ2-1 | TRBD2 | many | TRBV7-2 | TGTGCCAGCAGCCGCAGCGGGGGGGCTAAGGGTGAGCAGTTCTTC | CASSRSGGAKGEQFF
TRBJ2-6 | TRBD1 | NA | TRBV2 | TGTGCCAGCAGCCTCCGGGACAGTCGAAGGGGGGCCAACGTCCTGACTTTC | CASSLRDSRRGANVLTF
TRBJ2-1 | TRBD2 | many | TRBV14 | TGTGCCAGCAGCCCACTAGCGGGAGGAGACGAGCAGTTCTTC | CASSPLAGGDEQFF
TRBJ1-5 | NA | few | TRBV2 | TGTGCCAGCGCTCGCCGGGTCTCGATTAGCAATCAGCCCCAGCATTTT | CASARRVSISNQPQHF
TRBJ2-7 | NA | many | TRBV7-2 | TGTGCCAGCAGCTGGCGACTCGGCGAAGACGAGCAGTACTTC | CASSWRLGEDEQYF
TRBJ1-1 | NA | few | TRBV4-3 | TGCGCCAGCAGCCAAGATCGGGGGCTTACTGAAGCTTTCTTT | CASSQDRGLTEAFF
TRBJ2-2 | NA | many | TRBV7-2 | TGTGCCAGCAGAGCTCCGGGACGGAACACCGGGGAGCTGTTTTTT | CASRAPGRNTGELFF
TRBJ2-7 | TRBD2 | few | TRBV12-3/TRBV12-4 | TGTGCCAGCAGTTTAGCGGGACTAGCGGGAGGTAGCTACGAGCAGTACTTC | CASSLAGLAGGSYEQYF
TRBJ1-1 | NA | NA | TRBV12-3/TRBV12-4 | TGTGCCAGCAGTTCTTTAGTTTTGAACACTGAAGCTTTCTTT | CASSSLVLNTEAFF
TRBJ2-3 | NA | many | TRBV3-1 | TGTGCCAGCAGCTCCGGGACCCGAGATACGCAGTATTTT | CASSSGTRDTQYF
TRBJ2-1 | NA | many | TRBV20-1 | TGCAGTGTCAGGGACTTTAGCTCCTACAATGAGCAGTTCTTC | CSVRDFSSYNEQFF
TRBJ1-1 | NA | NA | TRBV5-1 | TGCGCCAGCAGCTTGGACGACGGACACACTGAAGCTTTCTTT | CASSLDDGHTEAFF
TRBJ2-5 | NA | few | TRBV29-1 | TGCAGCGTGGGCGGGGGCTCGGGAGAGACCCAGTACTTC | CSVGGGSGETQYF
TRBJ2-3 | NA | many | TRBV7-2 | TGTGCCAGCAGATTAATCACAGATACGCAGTATTTT | CASRLITDTQYF
TRBJ2-7 | TRBD1 | NA | TRBV18 | TGTGCCAGCTCCACCGTCTTACAGGGGAACGAGCAGTACTTC | CASSTVLQGNEQYF
TRBJ2-7 | TRBD1 | NA | TRBV5-1 | TGCGCCAGCAGCATCAACTCCGGGACAGGGGGCTACGAGCAGTACTTC | CASSINSGTGGYEQYF
TRBJ2-1 | TRBD1 | NA | TRBV19 | TGTGCCAGTAGCGCTGGACGACAGGGCAGCCCCTACAATGAGCAGTTCTTC | CASSAGRQGSPYNEQFF
TRBJ2-7 | TRBD2 | once | TRBV3-1 | TGTGCCAGCAGCCCTACTAGCGGAGCCCAGGAGCAGTACTTC | CASSPTSGAQEQYF
TRBJ2-3 | NA | many | TRBV4-3 | TGCGCCAGCAGCCAAGGCCCCACCCAGGGGATCACAGATACGCAGTATTTT | CASSQGPTQGITDTQYF
TRBJ2-1 | TRBD2 | few | TRBV4-2 | TGTGCCAGCAGCCAAGAAGCAGCGGGAAAAAATGAGCAGTTCTTC | CASSQEAAGKNEQFF
TRBJ2-3 | NA | few | TRBV29-1 | TGCAGCGTTGGCTCAGTAGATACGCAGTATTTT | CSVGSVDTQYF
TRBJ2-3 | NA | many | TRBV13 | TGTGCCAGCAGCTTCGGCCTCGACACAGATACGCAGTATTTT | CASSFGLDTDTQYF
TRBJ2-1 | TRBD2 | NA | TRBV6-5 | TGTGCCAGCAGTACTAGCGGGTCCCACAATGAGCAGTTCTTC | CASSTSGSHNEQFF
TRBJ2-3 | NA | many | TRBV4-3 | TGCGCCAGCAGCCAAGATTCTGGAACAGGGATGACAGATACGCAGTATTTT | CASSQDSGTGMTDTQYF
TRBJ2-3 | NA | many | TRBV9 | TGTGCCAGCAGCGAGGCCGGGACGTCCGGAGATACGCAGTATTTT | CASSEAGTSGDTQYF
TRBJ1-4 | NA | many | TRBV7-9 | TGTGCCAGCAGCCCGAAACAGGGTGATATTGAAAAACTGTTTTTT | CASSPKQGDIEKLFF
TRBJ1-5 | NA | few | TRBV12-3/TRBV12-4 | TGTGCCAGCAGACGTGAGGGTTATCAGCCCCAGCATTTT | CASRREGYQPQHF
TRBJ2-1 | TRBD2 | few | TRBV28 | TGTGCCAGCAGTTTATCTCCAAGGCGGGGGTCCTACAATGAGCAGTTCTTC | CASSLSPRRGSYNEQFF
TRBJ1-4 | NA | NA | TRBV12-3/TRBV12-4 | TGTGCCAGCACGACCACTCTCTATGAAAAACTGTTTTTT | CASTTTLYEKLFF
TRBJ2-1 | NA | many | TRBV24-1 | TGTGCCACCAGCGCCGCCCCCAGCTACAATGAGCAGTTCTTC | CATSAAPSYNEQFF
TRBJ2-2 | TRBD2 | NA | TRBV7-9 | TGTGCCAGCAGCTTAGGTAGCGGGAACGCCGGGGAGCTGTTTTTT | CASSLGSGNAGELFF
TRBJ2-5 | TRBD1 | many | TRBV5-1 | TGCGCCAGCAGCTTCGGACAGGGTCAAGAGACCCAGTACTTC | CASSFGQGQETQYF
TRBJ1-5 | NA | few | TRBV9 | TGTGCCAGCAGCGTAGGGTATAGCAATCAGCCCCGGCATTTT | CASSVGYSNQPRHF
TRBJ2-7 | TRBD2 | few | TRBV11-2 | TGTGCCAGCAGCTTAGAGCTAGCGGGAGGCCCGGCCTACGAGCAGTACTTC | CASSLELAGGPAYEQYF
TRBJ1-1 | TRBD1 | many | TRBV7-9 | TGTGCCAGCAGCCCTCCGGGACAGGGCACGGGCACTGAAGCTTTCTTT | CASSPPGQGTGTEAFF
TRBJ2-1 | TRBD2 | NA | TRBV4-1 | TGCGCCAGCAGCCAAGTCGGTCTAGCGGGGGGGGCCTACAATGAGCAGTTCTTC | CASSQVGLAGGAYNEQFF
TRBJ2-1 | TRBD1 | many | TRBV25-1 | TGTGCCAGCAGTGTGGGACAGGGGTCCTACAATGAGCAGTTCTTC | CASSVGQGSYNEQFF
TRBJ2-1 | NA | NA | TRBV7-9 | TGTGCCAGCAGCTTAGAATGGGCAGTTTTAAATGAGCAGTTCTTC | CASSLEWAVLNEQFF
TRBJ2-3 | NA | NA | TRBV11-2 | TGTGCCAGCAGCTTAGGAGGCAGACTTACAGATACGCAGTATTTT | CASSLGGRLTDTQYF